The entry that follows covers one TCR beta chain sequence. The sample comes from a study of blood T cell repertoires in COVID-19. The CDR3 is 14 residues long. Unmatched junction bases numbered 4, after V lost 6 bases and J lost 2 bases. Germline-derived CDR1 and CDR2 are SGHVS and FQNEAQ. In the original analysis: Quantification of nucleated cells was approximated via reference gene primer amplification. Profiled with immunoSEQ multiplex PCR; TCRdb holds only in-frame clones, not every one. Clonal size and the V and J genes are those of that table, whereas D and trimming came from the DNA. The table includes a few hundred thousand clones, 85% detected once.

This chain joins TRBV7-8 and TRBJ2-7; 10 nucleotides match TRBD1. The TCR was taken from a woman in her late teens or twenties with acute or convalescent COVID-19. Sequencing used peripheral blood. CDR3 in amino acids: CASRSGTGAYEQYF. Here the CDR3 DNA reads TGTGCCAGCAGATCCGGGACAGGGGCCTACGAGCAGTACTTC.